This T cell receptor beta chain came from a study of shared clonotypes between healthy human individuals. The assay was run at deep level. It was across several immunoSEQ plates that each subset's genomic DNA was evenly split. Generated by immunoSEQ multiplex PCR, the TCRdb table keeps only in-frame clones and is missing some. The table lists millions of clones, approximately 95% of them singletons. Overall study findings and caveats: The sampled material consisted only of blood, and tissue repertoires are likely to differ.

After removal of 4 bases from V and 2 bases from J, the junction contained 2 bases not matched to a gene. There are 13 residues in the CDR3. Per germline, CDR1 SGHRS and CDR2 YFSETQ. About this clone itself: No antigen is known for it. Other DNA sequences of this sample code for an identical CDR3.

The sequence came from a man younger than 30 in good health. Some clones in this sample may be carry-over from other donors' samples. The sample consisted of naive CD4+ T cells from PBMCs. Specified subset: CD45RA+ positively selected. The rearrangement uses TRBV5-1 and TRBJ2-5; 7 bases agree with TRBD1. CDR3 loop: CASSTGQQETQYF. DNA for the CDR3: TGCGCCAGCAGCACGGGACAGCAAGAGACCCAGTACTTC.